What follows are 3 T cell receptor beta chains derived from one specimen sequenced in a study of response to subunit inactivated influenza vaccine. TCRdb independently ran MiXCR on the RT-PCR reads; one entry per CDR3 protein. The sample has about 570,000 distinct CDR3 sequences, about 11% seen once. The sample was also reused in another study, on T cells expressing NK-cell markers. From that study: Libraries used 5'RACE template switching adding universal primer site and UMIs.

This material consisted of PBMCs from blood, taken on the day of vaccination. Receptors originate from a man in his fifties who received an inactivated influenza vaccine.

This chain links TRBV7-6 with TRBJ2-5; tentatively, D is TRBD1 or TRBD2 (6 bases each). Germline loops: CDR1 SGHVS, CDR2 FNYEAQ. Trimming took off 2 bases at V and 5 bases at J, with 18 bases between the two ends. This CDR3 has 16 amino acids. The CDR3 nucleotides are TGTGCCAGCAGCTTAAGGGGGGTAGCGGCGGGGGAGACCCAGTACTTC. Encoded protein: CASSLRGVAAGETQYF.

This sequence joins TRBV6-5 and TRBJ2-7; the D gene is possibly TRBD1 (6 bases). With 8 bases removed from V and 6 bases from J, the gap between germline ends came to 14 bases. CDR1 and CDR2 (germline): MNHEY, SVGAGI. The CDR3 totals 12 residues. The CDR3 loop is CASGQRSGEQYF. Here the CDR3 DNA reads TGTGCCAGCGGACAGAGGTCTGGCGAGCAGTACTTC.

This clonotype was found a few times. The chain carries TRBV6-2 or TRBV6-3 and TRBJ2-1; 7 bases agree with TRBD1. After removal of 6 bases from V and 5 bases from J, the junction contained 10 bases not matched to a gene. CDR3 length: 15 residues. Germline loops: CDR1 MNHEY, CDR2 SVGEGT. In nucleotides, the CDR3 is TGTGCCAGCAGCCCCAGAACAGGGGTCCACAATGAGCAGTTCTTC. It yields the protein CASSPRTGVHNEQFF.